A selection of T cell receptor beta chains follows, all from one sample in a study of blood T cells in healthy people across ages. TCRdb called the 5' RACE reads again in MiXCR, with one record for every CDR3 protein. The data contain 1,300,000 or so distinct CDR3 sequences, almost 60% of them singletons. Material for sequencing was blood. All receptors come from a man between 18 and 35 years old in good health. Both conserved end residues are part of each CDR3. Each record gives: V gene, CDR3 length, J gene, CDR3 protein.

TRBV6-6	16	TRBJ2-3	CASRPQGPNEHDTQYF
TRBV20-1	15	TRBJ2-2	CSARPPSGPSGELFF
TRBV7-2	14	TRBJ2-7	CASSIRDGNYEQYF
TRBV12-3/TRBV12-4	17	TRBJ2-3	CASSPVQVAGPTDTQYF
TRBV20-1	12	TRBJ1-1	CSARTGVTEAFF
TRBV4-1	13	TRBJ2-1	CASSQGVRNEQFF
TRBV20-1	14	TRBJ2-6	CSARSGTGANVLTF
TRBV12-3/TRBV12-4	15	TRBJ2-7	CASSLARQVNYEQYF
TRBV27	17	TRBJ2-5	CASSFSRTGIIQETQYF
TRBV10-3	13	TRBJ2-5	CAISETSGDEQYF